This passage covers 6 T cell receptor beta chains from one sample sequenced in a study of blood T cell repertoires in COVID-19. TCRdb keeps only in-frame clones here, not all; method: immunoSEQ multiplex PCR. The sample lists around 230,000 clones; about nine tenths were seen once. The sample consisted of peripheral blood. Receptors were obtained from a man aged 45-60 years with COVID-19, enrolled during active disease.

The rearrangement links TRBV21-1 to TRBJ1-5. TRBV21-1 is given as a pseudogene. This CDR3 spans 14 amino acids. The CDR3 sequence is CASSKRWESLDRHF. The CDR3 DNA sequence: TGTGCCAGCAGCAAAAGATGGGAGAGTTTGGATCGGCATTTT.

About this clone: The same CDR3 arises from other DNA sequences in this sample as well. V is TRBV14 and J is TRBJ2-7, with TRBD2 matching over 7 bases. After removal of 3 bases from V and 1 base from J, the junction contained 3 bases not matched to a gene. Germline assignment: CDR1 SGHDN and CDR2 FVKESK. The length of the CDR3 is 14 residues. The CDR3 region is CASSQGRASYEQYF. CDR3 in DNA: TGTGCCAGCAGCCAGGGGAGGGCTTCCTACGAGCAGTACTTC.

The CDR3: CASSFKVPGLLDNEQFF. CDR3 in DNA: TGTGCCAGCAGTTTTAAGGTTCCGGGACTCCTAGACAATGAGCAGTTCTTC. This rearrangement joins TRBV27 to TRBJ2-1; tentatively, D is TRBD2 (6 bases). CDR1 and CDR2 (germline): MNHEY, SMNVEV (reference sequence). The CDR3 runs 17 residues. V was clipped by 3 bases and J by 5 bases, with 20 bases between them.

The chain uses TRBV6-5 and TRBJ1-1; TRBD1 might be the D (6 bases). Trimming took off 10 bases at V and 4 bases at J, with 16 bases between the two ends. Germline V lookup: CDR1 MNHEY, CDR2 SVGAGI. The CDR3 is 13 residues long. CDR3 DNA sequence: TGTGCCACCCGAACGACAGGATTCACTGAAGCTTTCTTT. Protein product: CATRTTGFTEAFF.

The rearrangement joins TRBV6-1 to TRBJ2-3, with D maybe TRBD2 (7 bases). V lost 1 base and J lost 5, with 22 bases in between. Germline assignment: CDR1 MNHNS and CDR2 SASEGT. There are 18 residues in the CDR3. The CDR3 sequence: CASSEGGGGTVGVDTQYF. Here the CDR3 DNA reads TGTGCCAGCAGTGAAGGAGGGGGGGGGACCGTGGGAGTAGATACGCAGTATTTT.

The chain is built from TRBV5-1 and TRBJ1-1; TRBD1 is a possible D gene (6 bases). The CDR3 length is 14 residues. In germline, CDR1 is SGHRS, CDR2 YFSETQ. V lost 0 bases and J 8 bases, leaving 14 bases between the germline ends. The CDR3 sequence is CASSLEGDEGEAFF. In nucleotides, the CDR3 is TGCGCCAGCAGCTTGGAGGGGGACGAGGGGGAAGCTTTCTTT.